This TCR beta chain was identified in a study of blood T cell repertoires in COVID-19 (dated by TCRdb to the early 2020s). General notes on the study: The collaborator samples originated in the United States, Italy and Spain and spanned the acute and convalescent phases of COVID-19. Sample metadata almost always included a de-identified subject ID, COVID-19 status, age in years and sex. A freely available public database, intended as a resource for researchers studying the immune response to SARS-CoV-2, is where the repertoires were released. Subjects who had been exposed to COVID-19, were actively infected with it, or had recovered from it provided the deeply sampled blood TCRbeta repertoires that made up the dataset. Where HLA class I and class II types were available, the types were taken from metadata supplied by the sample provider, not from assay-based typing. Samples came from the ongoing ImmuneRACE study (first 160 participants) plus 1,254 subjects from 6 global collaborators. The prospective study material was composed of cDNA or gDNA derived from T cells, B-cell-depleted T cells, or PBMCs. The research as a whole found: The quantity of clinical and demographic metadata differed by source and by participant and was supplied without curation.

From the germline V gene, CDR1 is MGHRA and CDR2 is YSYEKL. Cut back by 4 bases and 9 bases, the V and J ends lie 13 bases apart. CDR3 length: 14 amino acids, cysteine to phenylalanine. Only the CDR3 part of the read is kept: 42 bases, read in frame from the first base. Collaborating institutions collected whole blood in K2EDTA tubes following their own protocols. For TCRbeta analysis, collaborators shipped samples in one of three forms: frozen whole blood, isolated PBMCs, or DNA extracted from either of those sample types. TCRbeta CDR3 regions were amplified from genomic DNA by means of the immunoSEQ Assay, a bias-controlled multiplex PCR. The study's processing was this. The number of nucleated cells in each sample was estimated by amplification of reference gene primers within the assay. To quantify the absolute abundance of each unique TCRbeta CDR3 rearrangement, sequence reads were collapsed and filtered. Productive Simpson clonality was computed per sample as the square root of Simpson's diversity index over productive rearrangements. TCRdb took over this immuneACCESS table, retaining in-frame rearrangements with V and J assigned. Such tables are incomplete; in checked studies, under half of the missing clones stem from an unresolved V gene, and the remainder is unexplained. V, J and clone size derive from that table, while D and trimming were established from the DNA sequence. A total of tens of thousands of clones appear in this sample, approximately 89% of them only once. The ten largest clones represent more than 2% of the sample.

A word on this clone: The target of this receptor is not known. No per-base quality is available; no much larger clone lies one base away.

The receptor's source is a human donor in a cohort sampled during active COVID-19. This chain joins TRBV4-1 to TRBJ1-6, and TRBD1 may be the D gene, going by 6 matching bases. The sequencing input was peripheral blood. CDR3 reads: CASSRERGGSPLHF. The base sequence is TGCGCCAGCAGCCGAGAAAGGGGGGGTTCACCCCTCCACTTT.